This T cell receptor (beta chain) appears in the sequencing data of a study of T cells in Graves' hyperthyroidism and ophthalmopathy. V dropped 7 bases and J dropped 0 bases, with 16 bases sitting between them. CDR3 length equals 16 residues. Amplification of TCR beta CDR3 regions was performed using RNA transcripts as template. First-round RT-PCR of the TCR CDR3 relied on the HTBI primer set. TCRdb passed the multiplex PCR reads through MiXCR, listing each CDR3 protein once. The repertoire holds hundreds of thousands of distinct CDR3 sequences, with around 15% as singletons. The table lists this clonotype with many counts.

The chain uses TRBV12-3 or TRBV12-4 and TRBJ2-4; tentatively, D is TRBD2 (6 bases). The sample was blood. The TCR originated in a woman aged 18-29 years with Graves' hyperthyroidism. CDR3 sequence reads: CASTKPDGGAKNIQYF. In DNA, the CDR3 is TGTGCCAGCACCAAACCGGACGGGGGAGCCAAAAACATTCAGTACTTC.